The present T cell receptor beta chain was sequenced within a study of blood T cell repertoires in COVID-19. Study information: Samples taken during acute and convalescent COVID-19 were collected in the United States, Italy and Spain. The cDNA or gDNA used as material had been derived from T cells, B-cell-depleted T cells, or PBMCs.

The method was immunoSEQ multiplex PCR; TCRdb's version includes in-frame clones alone and lacks a portion of them. The sample lists 200,000 to 300,000 clones, 83% seen once, with roughly 5.5% in the top ten. Germline CDR1 is KGHSH and CDR2 is LQKENI. This CDR3 comprises 15 residues. V was clipped by 3 bases and J by 7 bases; unmatched bases: 9. This chain links TRBV18 with TRBJ1-5; 7 positions match TRBD1. This receptor was obtained from a human donor in a cohort sampled during active COVID-19. Sequences were obtained from peripheral blood. This CDR3 reads CASSPTGHPAQPQHF. The CDR3 nucleotides read TGTGCCAGCTCACCGACAGGGCACCCCGCGCAGCCCCAGCATTTT.